This is a list of T cell receptor beta chains from one sample in a study of blood T cell repertoires in COVID-19. Produced via immunoSEQ multiplex PCR; TCRdb's table is partial and in-frame only. Here the sample spans about 300,000 clones, just over 85% being singletons. The sample was PBMCs or T cells enriched from blood (not recorded which). The receptor source for this set is a man younger than 40 who had recovered from COVID-19. The CDR3 runs from the conserved cysteine through the conserved F or W. Fields, in order: J gene, clone size, D gene, V gene, CDR3 protein, CDR3 DNA. A D gene is named only where the DNA matches it firmly. The listing skips clone size in some rows; elsewhere it reads once, few, many or a size class.

J gene: TRBJ1-4
clone size: NA
D gene: NA
V gene: TRBV30
CDR3 protein: CAWVGLEEKLFF
CDR3 DNA: TGTGCCTGGGTGGGGCTGGAGGAAAAACTGTTTTTT

J gene: TRBJ2-3
clone size: NA
D gene: NA
V gene: TRBV30
CDR3 protein: CAWSGQGRVTQYF
CDR3 DNA: TGTGCCTGGAGTGGGCAGGGGAGGGTTACGCAGTATTTT

J gene: TRBJ2-7
clone size: few
D gene: TRBD2
V gene: TRBV7-9
CDR3 protein: CASSPRTSGGRDEQYF
CDR3 DNA: TGTGCCAGCAGCCCCCGGACTAGCGGGGGGCGGGACGAGCAGTACTTC

J gene: TRBJ2-5
clone size: NA
D gene: NA
V gene: TRBV14
CDR3 protein: CASSLTPGGQETQYF
CDR3 DNA: TGTGCCAGCAGCCTCACTCCAGGGGGGCAAGAGACCCAGTACTTC

J gene: TRBJ1-1
clone size: NA
D gene: NA
V gene: TRBV5-1
CDR3 protein: CASGLGGTRVGNTEAFF
CDR3 DNA: TGCGCCAGCGGCTTGGGAGGGACAAGGGTTGGGAACACTGAAGCTTTCTTT

J gene: TRBJ1-1
clone size: NA
D gene: TRBD1
V gene: TRBV7-9
CDR3 protein: CASSATGTGVLTEAFF
CDR3 DNA: TGTGCCAGCAGCGCAACCGGGACAGGGGTTCTCACTGAAGCTTTCTTT

J gene: TRBJ1-2
clone size: NA
D gene: NA
V gene: TRBV12-2
CDR3 protein: CASRLVDLTHAYGYTF
CDR3 DNA: TGTGCAAGTCGCTTAGTGGATTTGACACACGCCTATGGCTACACCTTC

J gene: TRBJ2-2
clone size: NA
D gene: TRBD2
V gene: TRBV19
CDR3 protein: CASSPFLRGRDYRELFF
CDR3 DNA: TGTGCCAGTAGTCCGTTTTTACGCGGCCGGGACTACCGGGAGCTGTTTTTT

J gene: TRBJ2-1
clone size: NA
D gene: TRBD2
V gene: TRBV6-5
CDR3 protein: CASRTSGNEQFF
CDR3 DNA: TGTGCCAGCAGGACTAGCGGGAACGAGCAGTTCTTC

J gene: TRBJ2-5
clone size: NA
D gene: NA
V gene: TRBV4-1
CDR3 protein: CASSQVQGDETQYF
CDR3 DNA: TGCGCCAGCAGCCAAGTCCAGGGTGACGAGACCCAGTACTTC

J gene: TRBJ2-7
clone size: NA
D gene: TRBD1
V gene: TRBV6-5
CDR3 protein: CASTNGGTGTYEQYF
CDR3 DNA: TGTGCCAGCACCAACGGGGGGACAGGGACCTACGAGCAGTACTTC

J gene: TRBJ2-2
clone size: few
D gene: NA
V gene: TRBV4-1
CDR3 protein: CASSHQRRNTGELFF
CDR3 DNA: TGCGCCAGCAGCCACCAGCGGAGAAACACCGGGGAGCTGTTTTTT

J gene: TRBJ2-2
clone size: NA
D gene: TRBD1
V gene: TRBV5-1
CDR3 protein: CASSTGQTNTGELFF
CDR3 DNA: TGCGCCAGCAGCACGGGACAGACGAACACCGGGGAGCTGTTTTTT

J gene: TRBJ2-5
clone size: once
D gene: NA
V gene: TRBV24-1
CDR3 protein: CATSDLDKAETQYF
CDR3 DNA: TGTGCCACCAGTGATCTCGACAAGGCAGAGACCCAGTACTTC

J gene: TRBJ2-3
clone size: NA
D gene: TRBD2
V gene: TRBV3-1/TRBV3-2
CDR3 protein: CASSPGLVRTDTQYF
CDR3 DNA: TGTGCCAGCAGCCCGGGACTAGTTCGGACAGATACGCAGTATTTT

J gene: TRBJ2-3
clone size: NA
D gene: TRBD2
V gene: TRBV27
CDR3 protein: CASTDRLAAYFSTDTQYF
CDR3 DNA: TGTGCCAGCACCGACAGACTAGCGGCCTACTTCAGCACAGATACGCAGTATTTT

J gene: TRBJ2-1
clone size: many
D gene: TRBD2
V gene: TRBV4-2
CDR3 protein: CASSQDDGSGGAVRDEQFF
CDR3 DNA: TGTGCCAGCAGCCAAGATGACGGAAGCGGGGGGGCGGTACGGGATGAGCAGTTCTTC

J gene: TRBJ1-1
clone size: NA
D gene: NA
V gene: TRBV21-1
CDR3 protein: CASSKKALAGTGEGRTEAFF
CDR3 DNA: TGTGCCAGCAGCAAAAAGGCCCTGGCCGGGACAGGGGAAGGTCGCACTGAAGCTTTCTTT

J gene: TRBJ2-7
clone size: NA
D gene: TRBD2
V gene: TRBV27
CDR3 protein: CASSSGLAVSYEQYF
CDR3 DNA: TGTGCCAGCAGTTCGGGACTAGCGGTCTCCTACGAGCAGTACTTC

J gene: TRBJ1-3
clone size: NA
D gene: NA
V gene: TRBV28
CDR3 protein: CASSSGGGGNTIYF
CDR3 DNA: TGTGCCAGCAGTTCCGGCGGGGGAGGAAACACCATATATTTT

J gene: TRBJ1-5
clone size: NA
D gene: NA
V gene: TRBV10-2
CDR3 protein: CASSYYSNQPQHF
CDR3 DNA: TGCGCCAGCAGTTACTATAGCAATCAGCCCCAGCATTTT

J gene: TRBJ1-2
clone size: NA
D gene: TRBD1
V gene: TRBV15
CDR3 protein: CATSRDDRDGYGYTF
CDR3 DNA: TGTGCCACCAGCAGAGATGACAGGGATGGCTATGGCTACACCTTC

J gene: TRBJ1-4
clone size: NA
D gene: NA
V gene: TRBV29-1
CDR3 protein: CSVGGGEKLFF
CDR3 DNA: TGCAGCGTTGGAGGGGGAGAAAAACTGTTTTTT

J gene: TRBJ1-5
clone size: NA
D gene: NA
V gene: TRBV3-1/TRBV3-2
CDR3 protein: CASSQGQNSNQPQHF
CDR3 DNA: TGTGCCAGCAGCCAAGGACAAAATAGCAATCAGCCCCAGCATTTT

J gene: TRBJ2-1
clone size: NA
D gene: NA
V gene: TRBV5-1
CDR3 protein: CASSLARPPLDEQFF
CDR3 DNA: TGCGCCAGCAGCTTGGCCCGCCCGCCTTTAGATGAGCAGTTCTTC

J gene: TRBJ2-2
clone size: NA
D gene: NA
V gene: TRBV27
CDR3 protein: CASSSLVLAGELFF
CDR3 DNA: TGTGCCAGCAGTTCTCTCGTCCTAGCCGGGGAGCTGTTTTTT

J gene: TRBJ1-6
clone size: NA
D gene: TRBD1
V gene: TRBV15
CDR3 protein: CATSRTGGDSPLHF
CDR3 DNA: TGTGCCACCAGCAGGACAGGGGGGGATTCACCCCTCCACTTT

J gene: TRBJ2-1
clone size: NA
D gene: NA
V gene: TRBV10-3
CDR3 protein: CAIRLGEAYNEQFF
CDR3 DNA: TGTGCCATCAGGCTCGGGGAGGCGTACAATGAGCAGTTCTTC

J gene: TRBJ2-5
clone size: NA
D gene: TRBD2
V gene: TRBV4-1
CDR3 protein: CASSQATGASGRETQYF
CDR3 DNA: TGCGCCAGCAGCCAAGCGACTGGGGCTAGCGGGAGAGAGACCCAGTACTTC

J gene: TRBJ1-1
clone size: NA
D gene: TRBD1
V gene: TRBV29-1
CDR3 protein: CSVGQGAGTEAFF
CDR3 DNA: TGCAGCGTTGGACAGGGGGCAGGCACTGAAGCTTTCTTT

J gene: TRBJ2-6
clone size: few
D gene: TRBD1
V gene: TRBV28
CDR3 protein: CASSLRQGLGSGANVLTF
CDR3 DNA: TGTGCCAGCAGTTTAAGACAGGGATTAGGCTCTGGGGCCAACGTCCTGACTTTC

J gene: TRBJ1-6
clone size: NA
D gene: NA
V gene: TRBV3-1/TRBV3-2
CDR3 protein: CASSQSPLQANSYNSPLHF
CDR3 DNA: TGTGCCAGCAGCCAAAGTCCCCTCCAGGCCAACTCCTATAATTCACCCCTCCACTTT

J gene: TRBJ2-7
clone size: NA
D gene: NA
V gene: TRBV14
CDR3 protein: CASSQMDTGAYEQYF
CDR3 DNA: TGTGCCAGCAGCCAGATGGACACTGGCGCCTACGAGCAGTACTTC

J gene: TRBJ2-7
clone size: NA
D gene: TRBD1
V gene: TRBV18
CDR3 protein: CASSPGTGREYFEQYF
CDR3 DNA: TGTGCCAGCTCACCAGGGACAGGGCGGGAGTACTTCGAGCAGTACTTC

J gene: TRBJ2-1
clone size: NA
D gene: TRBD1
V gene: TRBV12-3/TRBV12-4
CDR3 protein: CASSTRQGNEQFF
CDR3 DNA: TGTGCCAGCAGTACGCGACAGGGCAATGAGCAGTTCTTC

J gene: TRBJ1-1
clone size: NA
D gene: NA
V gene: TRBV4-1
CDR3 protein: CASSQGQGPNTEAFF
CDR3 DNA: TGCGCCAGCAGCCAAGGGCAGGGGCCGAACACTGAAGCTTTCTTT

J gene: TRBJ2-5
clone size: NA
D gene: TRBD2
V gene: TRBV9
CDR3 protein: CASSVAPGLAQETQYF
CDR3 DNA: TGTGCCAGCAGCGTAGCCCCGGGACTAGCCCAAGAGACCCAGTACTTC

J gene: TRBJ1-1
clone size: NA
D gene: NA
V gene: TRBV19
CDR3 protein: CASSPRGGSTEAFF
CDR3 DNA: TGTGCCAGTAGTCCACGGGGGGGTAGCACTGAAGCTTTCTTT

J gene: TRBJ2-7
clone size: NA
D gene: TRBD1
V gene: TRBV27
CDR3 protein: CASSATGPGREQYF
CDR3 DNA: TGTGCCAGCAGCGCGACAGGGCCCGGACGAGAGCAGTACTTC

J gene: TRBJ1-4
clone size: once
D gene: NA
V gene: TRBV19
CDR3 protein: CASSIAGYEKLFF
CDR3 DNA: TGTGCCAGTAGTATAGCAGGGTATGAAAAACTGTTTTTT

J gene: TRBJ1-1
clone size: NA
D gene: TRBD1
V gene: TRBV6-5
CDR3 protein: CASRLDPGGRTEAFF
CDR3 DNA: TGTGCCAGCAGGCTAGACCCAGGGGGCCGCACTGAAGCTTTCTTT

J gene: TRBJ1-1
clone size: once
D gene: NA
V gene: TRBV5-1
CDR3 protein: CASTTGGPKNTEAFF
CDR3 DNA: TGCGCCAGCACCACGGGAGGGCCCAAGAACACTGAAGCTTTCTTT

J gene: TRBJ1-2
clone size: NA
D gene: NA
V gene: TRBV5-1
CDR3 protein: CASSLYGGYGYTF
CDR3 DNA: TGCGCCAGCAGCTTGTACGGGGGGTATGGCTACACCTTC

J gene: TRBJ1-3
clone size: NA
D gene: NA
V gene: TRBV28
CDR3 protein: CASTIRGGGGNTIYF
CDR3 DNA: TGTGCCAGCACGATCCGGGGGGGTGGAGGAAACACCATATATTTT

J gene: TRBJ1-2
clone size: NA
D gene: NA
V gene: TRBV15
CDR3 protein: CATSRVGGDNYGYTF
CDR3 DNA: TGTGCCACCAGCAGAGTCGGCGGGGATAACTATGGCTACACCTTC

J gene: TRBJ2-7
clone size: NA
D gene: TRBD2
V gene: TRBV4-1
CDR3 protein: CASSRELGTSGGDAHEQYF
CDR3 DNA: TGCGCCAGCAGCCGAGAGCTAGGGACTAGCGGGGGGGACGCGCACGAGCAGTACTTC

J gene: TRBJ1-2
clone size: NA
D gene: NA
V gene: TRBV9
CDR3 protein: CASSDRDGYTF
CDR3 DNA: TGTGCCAGCAGCGACAGGGACGGCTACACCTTC

J gene: TRBJ2-1
clone size: NA
D gene: TRBD1
V gene: TRBV5-1
CDR3 protein: CASSLGPGQGLNEQFF
CDR3 DNA: TGCGCCAGCAGCTTGGGGCCGGGACAGGGTTTGAATGAGCAGTTCTTC

J gene: TRBJ1-5
clone size: once
D gene: NA
V gene: TRBV11-2
CDR3 protein: CASSDFPGGQPQHF
CDR3 DNA: TGTGCCAGCAGCGACTTTCCCGGGGGTCAGCCCCAGCATTTT

J gene: TRBJ1-1
clone size: once
D gene: NA
V gene: TRBV5-1
CDR3 protein: CASSLVATVKSEAFF
CDR3 DNA: TGCGCCAGCAGCTTGGTGGCGACAGTGAAATCTGAAGCTTTCTTT

J gene: TRBJ2-1
clone size: NA
D gene: TRBD2
V gene: TRBV4-2
CDR3 protein: CASSHGEGLAAQGQFF
CDR3 DNA: TGTGCCAGCAGCCACGGGGAGGGACTAGCGGCCCAGGGGCAGTTCTTC

J gene: TRBJ1-1
clone size: few
D gene: NA
V gene: TRBV12-3/TRBV12-4
CDR3 protein: CASSSYTEAFF
CDR3 DNA: TGTGCCAGCAGTTCGTACACTGAAGCTTTCTTT